The clone carrying this T cell receptor (beta chain) showed up just once. The antigen is unknown. The CDR3 sequence is 13 residues long. The J segment lost 2 bases and the V segment lost 10 bases, leaving 8 bases of the junction unmatched. Germline CDR1 and CDR2: MDHEN and SYDVKM. In the PCR, 60 Vbeta and 13 Jbeta primers were used. Method: immunoSEQ multiplex PCR; TCRdb's copy keeps in-frame clones and lacks some. This table has about 130,000 clones, about 85% appearing once. The source of the sample is a study of cytomegalovirus exposure and HLA in healthy donors. Study-wide points: Highest at DRB1 and lowest at HLA-C, TCR association rates differed among HLA loci in a later analysis. In a later analysis, the majority of CMV-associated beta chains seemingly showed HLA restriction.

The sequence derives from a woman in her twenties or thirties in good health and CMV-seropositive. The chain joins TRBV28 to TRBJ2-7; 7 bases line up with TRBD1. The specimen sequenced was PBMCs. The chain's CDR3 is CATLDRLAYEQYF. CDR3 DNA: TGTGCCACCTTGGACAGGTTGGCCTACGAGCAGTACTTC.